Sequencing of this T cell receptor (beta chain) was carried out in a study of blood T cell repertoires in COVID-19. Study-wide background: The analysed material was cDNA or gDNA that came from T cells, B-cell-depleted T cells, or PBMCs.

In the source study's methods: Amplification with reference gene primers provided the estimates of nucleated cell counts. The data were produced by immunoSEQ multiplex PCR, yet TCRdb's version contains in-frame clones alone and is incomplete. That table is the source of V, J and clone size, and D and trimming were worked out from the DNA. The table records about 190,000 clones, 70% to 90% of them present only once. The germline CDR1 and CDR2 sequences are LNHDA and SQIVND (reference sequence). The CDR3 has 16 amino acids. Losses at the gene ends were 6 bases for V and 6 bases for J; bases not matched to a gene: 9.

The clonotype originates from a woman aged 40-49 years who had recovered from COVID-19. Sequenced input: peripheral blood. The chain carries TRBV19 and TRBJ2-2; 11 nucleotides match TRBD2. The CDR3 loop reads CASRTPLAGGPGELFF. In nucleotides, the CDR3 is TGTGCCAGTAGGACCCCATTAGCGGGAGGGCCCGGGGAGCTGTTTTTT.